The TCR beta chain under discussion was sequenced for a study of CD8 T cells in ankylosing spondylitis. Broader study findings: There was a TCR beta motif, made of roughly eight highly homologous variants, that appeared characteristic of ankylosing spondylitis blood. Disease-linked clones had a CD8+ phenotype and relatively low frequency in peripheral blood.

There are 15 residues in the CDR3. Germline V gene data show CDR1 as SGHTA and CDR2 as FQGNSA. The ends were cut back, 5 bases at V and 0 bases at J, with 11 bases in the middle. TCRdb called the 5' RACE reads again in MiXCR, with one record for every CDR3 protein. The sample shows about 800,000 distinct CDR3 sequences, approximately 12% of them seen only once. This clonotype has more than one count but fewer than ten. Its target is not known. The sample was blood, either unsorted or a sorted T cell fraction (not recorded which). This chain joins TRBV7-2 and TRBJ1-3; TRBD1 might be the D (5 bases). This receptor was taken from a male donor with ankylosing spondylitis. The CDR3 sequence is CASSESGNSGNTIYF. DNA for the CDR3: TGTGCCAGCAGCGAATCAGGGAACTCTGGAAACACCATATATTTT.